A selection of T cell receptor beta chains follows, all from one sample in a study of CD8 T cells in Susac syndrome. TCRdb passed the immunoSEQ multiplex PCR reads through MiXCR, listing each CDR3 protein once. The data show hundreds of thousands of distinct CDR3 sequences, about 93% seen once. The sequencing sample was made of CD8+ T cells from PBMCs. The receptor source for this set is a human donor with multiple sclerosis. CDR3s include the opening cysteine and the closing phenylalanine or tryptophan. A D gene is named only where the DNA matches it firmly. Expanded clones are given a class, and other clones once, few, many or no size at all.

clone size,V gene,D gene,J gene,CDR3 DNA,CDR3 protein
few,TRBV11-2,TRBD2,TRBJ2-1,TGTGCCAGCAGCTTAACTAGCGGGACATACAATGAGCAGTTCTTC,CASSLTSGTYNEQFF
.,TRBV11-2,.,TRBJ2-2,TGTGCCAGCAGCTTAGATCTTGGCAGGTTGAACACCGGGGAGCTGTTTTTT,CASSLDLGRLNTGELFF
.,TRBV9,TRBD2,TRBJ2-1,TGTGCCAGCAGCGTAGGTGGACTAGCGGGAGTCTTTGAGCAGTTCTTC,CASSVGGLAGVFEQFF
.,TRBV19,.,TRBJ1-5,TGTGCCAGTAGTATAGGGAATGATTATAGCAATCAGCCCCAGCATTTT,CASSIGNDYSNQPQHF
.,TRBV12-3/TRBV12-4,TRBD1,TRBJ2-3,TGTGCCAGCAGTTTTGACCTCATGGGACAGCTCCCCGATACGCAGTATTTT,CASSFDLMGQLPDTQYF
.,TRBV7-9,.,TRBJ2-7,TGTGCCAGCACCCCTCGAGGGGGCTACGAGCAGTACTTC,CASTPRGGYEQYF
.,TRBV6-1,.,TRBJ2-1,TGTGCCAGCAGCCCCCCGCCTGGGTCTCATGAGCAGTTCTTC,CASSPPPGSHEQFF
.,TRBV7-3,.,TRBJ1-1,TGTGCCAGCAGCTTAAACTCGAACGGGTACACTGAAGCTTTCTTT,CASSLNSNGYTEAFF
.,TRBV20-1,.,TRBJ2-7,TGCAGTGCTCGCCCTGGACTCAACTACGAGCAGTACTTC,CSARPGLNYEQYF
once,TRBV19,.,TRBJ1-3,TGTGCCAGTAGTATCTGGGGCTCTGGAAACACCATATATTTT,CASSIWGSGNTIYF
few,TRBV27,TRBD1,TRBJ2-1,TGTGCCAGCAGTCCCGGACAGGGCCAGTTCTTC,CASSPGQGQFF
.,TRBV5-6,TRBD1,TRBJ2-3,TGTGCCAGCAGTCCTGCCGGGACAGGATACACAGATACGCAGTATTTT,CASSPAGTGYTDTQYF
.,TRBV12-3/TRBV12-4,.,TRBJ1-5,TGTGCCAGCAGTTGGGACGGGGGCGGTCAGCCCCAGCATTTT,CASSWDGGGQPQHF
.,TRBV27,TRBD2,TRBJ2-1,TGTGCCAGCAGCTTTAGCGGGGGGACCTACAATGAGCAGTTCTTC,CASSFSGGTYNEQFF
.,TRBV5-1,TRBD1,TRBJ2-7,TGCGCCAGCAGCACGGGGACAGGGAGCTCCTACGAGCAGTACTTC,CASSTGTGSSYEQYF
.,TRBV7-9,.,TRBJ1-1,TGTGCCAGCAGTTCTGGGAGGACGAACACTGAAGCTTTCTTT,CASSSGRTNTEAFF
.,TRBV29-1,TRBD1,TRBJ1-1,TGCAGCGTTGAACAGGGGGCTGGGGTTGAAGCTTTCTTT,CSVEQGAGVEAFF
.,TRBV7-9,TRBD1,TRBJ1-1,TGTGCCAGCAGCTTCTTATTCGGGACAGGGAAGAACACTGAAGCTTTCTTT,CASSFLFGTGKNTEAFF
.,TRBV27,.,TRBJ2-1,TGTGCCAGCAGTTTAGCGGGACTTCCTTACAATGAGCAGTTCTTC,CASSLAGLPYNEQFF
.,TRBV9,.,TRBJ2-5,TGTGCCAGCAGCGGGATACTGGAGACCCAGTACTTC,CASSGILETQYF
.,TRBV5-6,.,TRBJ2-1,TGTGCCAGCAGCTCGACCTCCTTCAACGTGGCGGGCTACAATGAGCAGTTCTTC,CASSSTSFNVAGYNEQFF
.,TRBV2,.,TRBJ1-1,TGTGCCAGCAGGTACTTAGAAGCTTTCTTT,CASRYLEAFF
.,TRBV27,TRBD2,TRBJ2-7,TGTGCCAGCAGTACGACTAGCGGGGGCCCCCTCTACTACGAGCAGTACTTC,CASSTTSGGPLYYEQYF
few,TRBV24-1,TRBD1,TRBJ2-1,TGTGCCACCCGGGACAGTTACAATGAGCAGTTCTTC,CATRDSYNEQFF
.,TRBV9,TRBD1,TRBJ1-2,TGTGCCAGCAGCCCCTCGGGTCGAGGGCGGGACAGGGGCTATGGCTACACCTTC,CASSPSGRGRDRGYGYTF